The 27 T cell receptor beta chains below were found in one sample sequenced in a study of control samples from healthy donors and cancer patients. Using immunoSEQ multiplex PCR, the repertoire was profiled, and TCRdb retains in-frame clones only, with some absent. This table holds 64,000 or so clones, about 92% found once. The specimen sequenced was PBMCs. The receptors derive from a man aged 40-49 years with colorectal cancer.

The rearrangement joins TRBV11-3 to TRBJ2-7; D is unresolved. This CDR3 is 14 amino acids long. Trimming stripped 1 base from V and 2 bases from J, with 9 bases between. Germline V CDR1 and CDR2: SGHNT, YENEEA. The CDR3 DNA is TGTGCCAGCAGCTTAGGCAGCAAGACCTACGAGCAGTACTTC. The encoded protein is CASSLGSKTYEQYF.

The chain couples TRBV5-1 to TRBJ1-5; D is perhaps TRBD1 (6 bases). The germline V gene has CDR1 SGHRS and CDR2 YFSETQ. The CDR3 length is 15 residues. Trimming pared 4 bases from V and 1 base from J, leaving 12 bases between. Written as DNA, the CDR3 is TGCGCCAGCAGCGCGGCCGGACAGAGCAATCAGCCCCAGCATTTT. It translates to CASSAAGQSNQPQHF.

This chain uses TRBV3-1 (or the pseudogene TRBV3-2) with TRBJ2-2; D not resolved. The CDR3 has 11 amino acids. V dropped 3 bases and J dropped 9 bases, with 5 bases sitting between them. CDR1 and CDR2 from the germline V gene are LGHDT and YNNKEL (reference sequence). The CDR3 spells CASSQARELFF. The DNA for the CDR3 is TGTGCCAGCAGCCAGGCCCGGGAGCTGTTTTTT.

The chain recombines TRBV19 with TRBJ1-1; unclear D gene. The germline CDR1 and CDR2 sequences are LNHDA and SQIVND (reference sequence). The V gene lost 5 bases and the J gene lost 3 bases, with 13 bases spanning the gap. There are 14 residues in the CDR3. As DNA, the CDR3 is TGTGCCAGTAGTGCTCGCGGGGTGTACACTGAAGCTTTCTTT. This sequence encodes CASSARGVYTEAFF.

The rearrangement links TRBV7-8 to TRBJ1-5; 8 bases are a match to TRBD1. CDR1 and CDR2 (germline): SGHVS, FQNEAQ. V lost 6 bases and J lost 7; bases outside the gene matches: 8. The CDR3 spans 14 residues. The chain's CDR3 is CASSIQGVGQPQHF. The CDR3 nucleotides are TGTGCCAGCAGTATACAGGGGGTAGGGCAGCCCCAGCATTTT.

This clone has a handful of counts. The chain carries TRBV3-1 (or the pseudogene TRBV3-2) and TRBJ2-6, with 7 bases aligning to TRBD2. After removal of 4 bases from V and 2 bases from J, the junction contained 8 bases not matched to a gene. CDR1 is LGHDT, CDR2 YNNKEL, per germline (reference sequence). This CDR3 spans 17 amino acids. This CDR3 is CASSPRAAGAGANVLTF. For the CDR3, the DNA is TGTGCCAGCAGCCCACGGGCCGCGGGGGCTGGGGCCAACGTCCTGACTTTC.

The chain carries TRBV11-2 and TRBJ2-7; D assignment may be TRBD1 or TRBD2 (5 bases each). V lost 4 bases to trimming and J lost 7 bases, with 8 bases between them. Germline CDR1 reads SGHAT; CDR2 reads FQNNGV. CDR3 size: 11 residues. CDR3 nucleotide sequence: TGTGCCAGCAGCTCGGGGCGTGAGCAGTACTTC. Amino acid sequence: CASSSGREQYF.

This chain uses TRBV19 with TRBJ1-5; 12 bases are shared with TRBD1. The CDR3 length is 20 residues. Germline V gene data show CDR1 as LNHDA and CDR2 as SQIVND (reference sequence). V shed 0 bases, J shed 0 bases, and the junction held 9 bases outside the gene matches. CDR3 residues: CASSIDPQRDRGPSNQPQHF. CDR3 sequence (DNA): TGTGCCAGTAGTATAGACCCACAGCGGGACAGGGGGCCTAGCAATCAGCCCCAGCATTTT.

This clone showed up just once. The gene calls are TRBV5-1 and TRBJ2-3; D is possibly TRBD2 (5 bases). Trimming pared 4 bases from V and 7 bases from J, leaving 16 bases between. The CDR3 length is 14 residues. CDR1 and CDR2 from the germline V gene are SGHRS and YFSETQ. In DNA, the CDR3 is TGCGCCAGCAGCCCCTCCGAGGGCATGAATACGCAGTATTTT. As protein: CASSPSEGMNTQYF.

The V call is TRBV24-1, the J call TRBJ2-1, with a tentative D call TRBD2 (6 bases). Trimming removed 2 bases from V and 5 bases from J, with 12 bases in between. Germline V gives CDR1 KGHDR, CDR2 SFDVKD. This CDR3 has 15 amino acids. CDR3 DNA sequence: TGTGCCACCAGTGATTCAGCGGGCACACACAATGAGCAGTTCTTC. Its protein product is CATSDSAGTHNEQFF.

This chain connects TRBV2 to TRBJ1-2; D is undetermined. The V end was cut by 2 bases, the J end by 2 bases, with 12 bases between. The germline V gene has CDR1 SNHLY and CDR2 FYNNEI. This CDR3 contains 15 residues. The CDR3 sequence is CASSELKGSNYGYTF. The CDR3 bases are TGTGCCAGCAGTGAATTAAAGGGATCCAACTATGGCTACACCTTC. The full variable domain, in which reference TRBV2 and TRBJ1-2 provide the parts outside the CDR3, is EPEVTQTPSHQVTQMGQEVILRCVPISNHLYFYWYRQILGQKVEFLVSFYNNEISEKSEIFDDQFSVERPDGSNFTLKIRSTKLEDSAMYFCASSELKGSNYGYTFGSGTRLTVV.

The chain combines TRBV3-1 (or the pseudogene TRBV3-2) with TRBJ1-3; D unclear. Germline CDR1 and CDR2: LGHDT and YNNKEL (reference sequence). The V end was cut by 5 bases, the J end by 4 bases, with 12 bases between. This CDR3 spans 14 amino acids. The CDR3 DNA is TGTGCCAGCAGCAAGGACGTGGGGGGAAACACCATATATTTT. It specifies CASSKDVGGNTIYF.

J is TRBJ1-1 and V is TRBV5-5; unclear D gene. Germline CDR1 and CDR2: SGHKS and YYEKEE (reference sequence). The CDR3 has 13 residues. V shed 0 bases and J shed 2 bases, with 5 bases lying between them. The CDR3 DNA sequence: TGTGCCAGCAGCTTGGGGCCTAACACTGAAGCTTTCTTT. This sequence encodes CASSLGPNTEAFF.

The chain uses TRBV7-9 and TRBJ1-4; no clear D. The CDR3 has 12 amino acids. The V and J ends lost 4 bases and 4 bases respectively, with 4 bases between them. The germline V gene has CDR1 SEHNR and CDR2 FQNEAQ (reference sequence). The CDR3, as DNA: TGTGCCAGCAGCTCCATTAATGAAAAACTGTTTTTT. As protein: CASSSINEKLFF.

J is TRBJ2-7 and V is TRBV3-1 (or the pseudogene TRBV3-2), with a weak D call TRBD2 (6 bases). V was clipped by 2 bases and J by 6 bases, with 20 bases between them. The CDR3 is 16 residues long. The germline V gene has CDR1 LGHDT and CDR2 YNNKEL (reference sequence). DNA of the CDR3: TGTGCCAGCAGCCAAAGTGGGCTCCTCCGGGGGAGCGAGCAGTACTTC. Protein: CASSQSGLLRGSEQYF.

The chain has TRBV7-6 and TRBJ2-3; D is tentatively TRBD1 or TRBD2 (6 bases each). This CDR3 has 14 amino acids. Germline V lookup: CDR1 SGHVS, CDR2 FNYEAQ. V was clipped by 8 bases and J by 2 bases, with 14 bases between them. This CDR3 is CASGGGRSTDTQYF. CDR3 DNA sequence: TGTGCCAGCGGAGGGGGGAGGTCCACAGATACGCAGTATTTT.

The chain links TRBV12-3 or TRBV12-4 to TRBJ2-7; D gene uncertain. This CDR3 is built from 11 residues. The V and J ends lost 4 bases and 3 bases respectively, with 4 bases between them. The CDR3, as DNA: TGTGCCAGCAGTTCTTACTACGAGCAGTACTTC. Its translation: CASSSYYEQYF.

The chain joins TRBV6-2 or TRBV6-3 to TRBJ2-7, with D tentatively TRBD1 or TRBD2 (5 bases each). Germline lookup yields CDR1 MNHEY and CDR2 SVGEGT. The CDR3 totals 16 residues. V was clipped by 2 bases and J by 1 base, with 15 bases between them. In DNA, the CDR3 is TGTGCCAGCAGTTACAGAGAGGGGCTGGGGTCCTACGAGCAGTACTTC. This encodes CASSYREGLGSYEQYF.

The chain has TRBV6-2 or TRBV6-3 and TRBJ2-7; 11 bases fit TRBD1. Germline CDR1 is MNHEY and CDR2 is SVGEGT. Trimming removed 5 bases from V and 2 bases from J; junction bases left unmatched: 17. The CDR3 consists of 19 residues. Written as DNA, the CDR3 is TGTGCCAGCAGTGGGGGGACAGGGGGGACCCGGGGAGCACCCTACGAGCAGTACTTC. Its protein is CASSGGTGGTRGAPYEQYF.

This sequence joins TRBV29-1 and TRBJ2-3; 7 bases are shared with TRBD1. This CDR3 comprises 14 residues. Germline lookup yields CDR1 SQVTM and CDR2 ANQGSEA. J was trimmed by 3 bases and V by 4 bases; bases with no gene match: 7. The CDR3 region is CSVVKQGKTDTQYF. The CDR3 bases are TGCAGCGTTGTAAAACAGGGGAAAACAGATACGCAGTATTTT.

There are a few counts of this clone. V is TRBV19 and J is TRBJ2-7; TRBD1 is a possible D gene (6 bases). Trimming took 6 bases from V and 2 from J, leaving 11 bases between them. The CDR3 is made up of 13 amino acids. Germline assignment: CDR1 LNHDA and CDR2 SQIVND (reference sequence). The CDR3 nucleotides read TGTGCCAGTAGGGCGACAGGAACCTACGAGCAGTACTTC. It codes for CASRATGTYEQYF.

The chain has TRBV7-2 and TRBJ2-7; no reliable D call. The CDR3 spans 12 residues. The V gene's germline CDR1 is SGHTA and CDR2 FQGNSA. The V and J ends lost 5 bases and 2 bases respectively, with 7 bases between them. This CDR3 is CASSHDTYEQYF. CDR3 nucleotides: TGTGCCAGCAGCCACGACACCTACGAGCAGTACTTC.

V gene TRBV30 combines with J gene TRBJ2-3, with D tentatively TRBD1 or TRBD2 (6 bases each). The germline CDR1 and CDR2 sequences are GTSNPN and SVGIG (reference sequence). The CDR3 covers 15 residues. V was pared by 0 bases and J by 3 bases, with 13 bases between. The CDR3 DNA reads as TGTGCCTGGAGTGTAGGGGGGCAGAGAACAGATACGCAGTATTTT. It translates to CAWSVGGQRTDTQYF. The variable domain in full, completed from reference TRBV30 and TRBJ2-3, reads SQTIHQWPATLVQPVGSPLSLECTVEGTSNPNLYWYRQAAGRGLQLLFYSVGIGQISSEVPQNLSASRPQDRQFILSSKKLLLSDSGFYLCAWSVGGQRTDTQYFGPGTRLTVL.

The genes are TRBV18 and TRBJ1-2; D ambiguous. The CDR3 is made up of 14 amino acids. The V gene's germline CDR1 is KGHSH and CDR2 LQKENI. V gave up 3 bases and J gave up 4 bases, with 12 bases separating them. For the CDR3, the DNA is TGTGCCAGCTCACCGGGAACAGCCTCCTATGGCTACACCTTC. It codes for CASSPGTASYGYTF.

V usage is TRBV3-1 (or the pseudogene TRBV3-2) and J usage is TRBJ2-7, with a tentative D call TRBD2 (6 bases). The V gene's germline CDR1 is LGHDT and CDR2 YNNKEL (reference sequence). Deletions cut 5 bases from V and 3 bases from J, with 14 bases between. The CDR3 totals 14 residues. The CDR3 DNA reads as TGTGCCAGCAGCTCCCGCGGGGAGGTCTACGAGCAGTACTTC. It yields the protein CASSSRGEVYEQYF.

V usage is TRBV7-9 and J usage is TRBJ2-7; 12 positions match TRBD2. CDR3 size: 17 residues. Germline CDR1 is SEHNR and CDR2 is FQNEAQ (reference sequence). The trim removed 4 bases at V and 6 bases at J, leaving 13 bases unmatched. The CDR3 DNA reads TGTGCCAGCAGCTCACAACGACTAGCGGGAGCTGACGGCGAGCAGTACTTC. The encoded protein is CASSSQRLAGADGEQYF.

The J gene is TRBJ2-2, the V gene TRBV11-2, with 9 bases aligning to TRBD1. The CDR3 totals 15 residues. Germline V gene lookup returns CDR1 SGHAT and CDR2 FQNNGV. Trimming took 5 bases from V and 4 from J; bases not matched to a gene: 5. The CDR3 DNA reads as TGTGCCAGCAGCAGACAGGGGGGGACCACCGGGGAGCTGTTTTTT. Protein product: CASSRQGGTTGELFF.